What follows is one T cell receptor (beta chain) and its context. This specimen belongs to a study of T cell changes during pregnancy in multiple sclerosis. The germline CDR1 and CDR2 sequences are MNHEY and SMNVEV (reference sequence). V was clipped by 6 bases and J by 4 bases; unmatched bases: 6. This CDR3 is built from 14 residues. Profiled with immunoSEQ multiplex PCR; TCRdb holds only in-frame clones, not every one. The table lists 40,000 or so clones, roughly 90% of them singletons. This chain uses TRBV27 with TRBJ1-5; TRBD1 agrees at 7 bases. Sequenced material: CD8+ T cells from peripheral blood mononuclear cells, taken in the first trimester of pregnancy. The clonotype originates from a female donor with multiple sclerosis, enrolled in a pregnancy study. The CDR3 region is CASSQQGLNQPQHF. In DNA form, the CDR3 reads TGTGCCAGCAGCCAACAGGGGCTAAATCAGCCCCAGCATTTT.